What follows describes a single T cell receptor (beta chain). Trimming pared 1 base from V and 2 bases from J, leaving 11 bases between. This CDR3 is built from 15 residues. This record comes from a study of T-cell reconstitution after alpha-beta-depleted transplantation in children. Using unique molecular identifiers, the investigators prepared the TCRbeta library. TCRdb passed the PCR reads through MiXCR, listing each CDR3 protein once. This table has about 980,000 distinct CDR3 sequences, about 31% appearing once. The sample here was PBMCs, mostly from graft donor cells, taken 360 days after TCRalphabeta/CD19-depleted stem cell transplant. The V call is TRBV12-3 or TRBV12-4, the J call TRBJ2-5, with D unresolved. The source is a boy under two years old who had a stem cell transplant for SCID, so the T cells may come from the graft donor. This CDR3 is CASSLGPWVQETQYF. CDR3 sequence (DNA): TGTGCCAGCAGTTTAGGCCCGTGGGTACAAGAGACCCAGTACTTC.